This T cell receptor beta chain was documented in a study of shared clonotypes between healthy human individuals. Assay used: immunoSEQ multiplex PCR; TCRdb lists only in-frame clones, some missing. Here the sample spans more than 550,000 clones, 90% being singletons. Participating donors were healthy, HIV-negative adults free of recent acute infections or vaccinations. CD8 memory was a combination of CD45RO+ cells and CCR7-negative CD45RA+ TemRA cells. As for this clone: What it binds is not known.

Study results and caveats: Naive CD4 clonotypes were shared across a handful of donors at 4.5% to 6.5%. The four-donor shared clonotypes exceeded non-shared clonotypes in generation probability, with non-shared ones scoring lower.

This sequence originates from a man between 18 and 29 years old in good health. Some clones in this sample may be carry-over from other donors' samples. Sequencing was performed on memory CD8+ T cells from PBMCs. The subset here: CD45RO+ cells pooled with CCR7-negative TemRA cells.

CDR3 coding DNA: TGTGCCAGCAGCTTAATAGCGGGAGTCTACAATGAGCAGTTCTTC. Its translation: CASSLIAGVYNEQFF. The V gene is TRBV13, the J gene TRBJ2-1; TRBD2 matches 9 bases. V shed 2 bases and J 3 bases; nucleotides not matched to a gene: 2. This CDR3 contains 15 residues. Germline V gene lookup returns CDR1 PRHDT and CDR2 FYEKMQ (reference sequence). The full variable domain, in which reference TRBV13 and TRBJ2-1 provide the parts outside the CDR3, is AAGVIQSPRHLIKEKRETATLKCYPIPRHDTVYWYQQGPGQDPQFLISFYEKMQSDKGSIPDRFSAQQFSDYHSELNMSSLELGDSALYFCASSLIAGVYNEQFFGPGTRLTVL.